The present T cell receptor beta chain was sequenced within a study of cytomegalovirus exposure and HLA in healthy donors. Whole-study findings and limits: 16,951 TCR beta sequences were associated with HLA alleles at 0.05 false discovery rate in a later analysis. Earlier analysis looked at TCR beta V segments, and most were productive about 90% or about 30% of the time.

Only a few counts were recorded for this clone. Its antigen remains unknown. Use of 60 Vbeta and 13 Jbeta primers characterized the PCR. This table comes from immunoSEQ multiplex PCR, and its TCRdb copy is limited to in-frame clones, with some not included. The repertoire holds 150,000 to 200,000 clones, with about 12% as singletons. V was shortened by 3 bases and J by 2 bases, with 10 bases between the two germline ends. CDR3 size: 14 residues. Germline CDR1 is MRHNA and CDR2 is SNTAGT. The sample comprised PBMCs. The receptor's source is a man aged 50-59 years in good health and CMV-seropositive. The gene calls are TRBV6-4 and TRBJ1-2; a possible D gene is TRBD1 (5 bases). The DNA for the CDR3 is TGTGCCAGCAGTGAAACAGGATCGAACTATGGCTACACCTTC. The encoded protein is CASSETGSNYGYTF.